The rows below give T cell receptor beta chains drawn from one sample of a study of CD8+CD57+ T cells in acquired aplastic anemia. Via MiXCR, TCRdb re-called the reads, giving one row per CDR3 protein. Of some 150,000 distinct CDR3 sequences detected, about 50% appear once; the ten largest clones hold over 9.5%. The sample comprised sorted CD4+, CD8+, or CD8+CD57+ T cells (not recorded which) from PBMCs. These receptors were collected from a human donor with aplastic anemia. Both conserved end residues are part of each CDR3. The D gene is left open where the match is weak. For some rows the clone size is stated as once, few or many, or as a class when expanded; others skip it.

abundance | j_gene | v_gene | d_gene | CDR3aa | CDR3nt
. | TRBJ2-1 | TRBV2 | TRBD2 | CASRSLTSGGDRNEQFF | TGTGCCAGCAGGAGCCTCACTAGCGGGGGAGACCGCAATGAGCAGTTCTTC
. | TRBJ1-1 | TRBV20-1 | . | CSARGGGYKTEAFF | TGCAGTGCTAGGGGTGGGGGATATAAGACTGAAGCTTTCTTT
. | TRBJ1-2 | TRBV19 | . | CASTVDGMKGYTF | TGTGCCAGTACCGTGGACGGTATGAAAGGCTACACCTTC
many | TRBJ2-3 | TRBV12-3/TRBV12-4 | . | CASSPETPDTQYF | TGTGCCAGCAGTCCCGAGACCCCAGATACGCAGTATTTT
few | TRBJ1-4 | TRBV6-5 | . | CASSYSNRVTNEKLFF | TGTGCCAGCAGTTACTCGAACAGGGTCACTAATGAAAAACTGTTTTTT
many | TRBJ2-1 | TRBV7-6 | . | CASSLRDPEGNEQFF | TGTGCCAGCAGCCTCCGGGACCCAGAGGGCAATGAGCAGTTCTTC
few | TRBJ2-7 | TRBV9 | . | CASSTGTYEQYF | TGTGCCAGCAGCACAGGCACCTACGAGCAGTACTTC
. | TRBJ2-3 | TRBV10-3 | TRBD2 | CAISESNGGNRTDTQYF | TGTGCCATCAGTGAGTCGAACGGGGGGAACCGCACAGATACGCAGTATTTT
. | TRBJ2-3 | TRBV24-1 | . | CASSLRLESTDTQYF | TGTGCCAGCAGCTTACGGCTAGAAAGCACAGATACGCAGTATTTT
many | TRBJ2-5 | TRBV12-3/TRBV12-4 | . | CASSLTHRGWGETQYF | TGTGCCAGCAGTCTCACTCATAGGGGTTGGGGGGAGACCCAGTACTTC
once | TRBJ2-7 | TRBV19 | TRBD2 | CASSGLAGDPYEQYF | TGTGCCAGTAGTGGACTAGCGGGCGATCCCTACGAGCAGTACTTC
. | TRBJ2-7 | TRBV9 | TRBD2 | CASSTGTSGISYEQYF | TGTGCCAGCAGCACAGGGACTAGCGGGATCAGCTACGAGCAGTACTTC
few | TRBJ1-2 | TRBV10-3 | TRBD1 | CAISEWDRSYGYTF | TGTGCCATCAGTGAGTGGGACAGGTCCTATGGCTACACCTTC
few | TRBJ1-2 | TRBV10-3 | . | CATRTGGYTF | TGTGCCACTAGGACCGGGGGCTACACCTTC
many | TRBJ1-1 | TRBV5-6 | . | CASSLAGANVATEAFF | TGTGCCAGCAGCTTAGCAGGGGCGAACGTTGCGACTGAAGCTTTCTTT
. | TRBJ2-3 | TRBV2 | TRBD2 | CASSEGTSSKDTQYF | TGTGCCAGCAGTGAAGGGACTAGCAGCAAAGATACGCAGTATTTT
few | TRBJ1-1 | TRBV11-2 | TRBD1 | CASRGRSWDRDMNTEAFF | TGTGCCAGCAGAGGTAGGAGCTGGGACAGGGATATGAACACTGAAGCTTTCTTT
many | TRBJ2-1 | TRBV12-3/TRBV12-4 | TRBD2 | CASSSGGRGSYNEQFF | TGTGCCAGCAGCTCCGGTGGGAGGGGCTCCTACAATGAGCAGTTCTTC
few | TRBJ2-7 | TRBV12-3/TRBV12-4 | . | CASSPSDGDLPYEQYF | TGTGCCAGCAGTCCCTCAGACGGGGACCTGCCCTACGAGCAGTACTTC
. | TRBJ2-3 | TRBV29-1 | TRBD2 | CSVGAIAGDTQYF | TGCAGCGTTGGGGCGATAGCGGGAGATACGCAGTATTTT
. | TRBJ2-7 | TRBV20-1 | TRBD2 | CSAIAGGPYEQYF | TGCAGTGCCATAGCGGGAGGGCCCTACGAGCAGTACTTC
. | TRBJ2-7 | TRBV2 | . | CASTLGYEQYF | TGTGCCAGCACCCTAGGCTACGAGCAGTACTTC
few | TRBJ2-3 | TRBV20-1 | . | CSTDTQYF | TGCAGCACAGATACGCAGTATTTT
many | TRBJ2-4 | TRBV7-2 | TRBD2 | CASSLTSGLAKNIQYF | TGTGCCAGCAGCCTGACTAGCGGGTTAGCCAAAAACATTCAGTACTTC
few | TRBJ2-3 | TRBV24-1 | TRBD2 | CATSDLSGVTDTQYF | TGTGCCACCAGTGACCTTAGCGGGGTAACGGATACGCAGTATTTT
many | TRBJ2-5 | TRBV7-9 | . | CASSLVTGDQYF | TGTGCCAGCAGCTTAGTTACAGGAGACCAGTACTTC
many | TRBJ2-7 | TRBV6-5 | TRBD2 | CASSYTGGIEQYF | TGTGCCAGCAGTTACACGGGAGGAATCGAGCAGTACTTC
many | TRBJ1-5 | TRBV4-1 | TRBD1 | CASSQDSGGGQPQHF | TGCGCCAGCAGCCAAGATTCAGGGGGTGGTCAGCCCCAGCATTTT
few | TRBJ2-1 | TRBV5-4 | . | CASSLVGNGQFF | TGTGCCAGCAGCTTGGTAGGGAATGGGCAGTTCTTC
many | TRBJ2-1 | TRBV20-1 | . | CSASPEGRGNHNEQFF | TGCAGTGCTAGTCCTGAGGGACGGGGAAACCACAATGAGCAGTTCTTC
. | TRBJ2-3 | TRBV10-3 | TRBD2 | CASSDSNTGGLDTQYF | TGTGCCAGCAGTGACTCGAACACCGGGGGGTTGGATACGCAGTATTTT